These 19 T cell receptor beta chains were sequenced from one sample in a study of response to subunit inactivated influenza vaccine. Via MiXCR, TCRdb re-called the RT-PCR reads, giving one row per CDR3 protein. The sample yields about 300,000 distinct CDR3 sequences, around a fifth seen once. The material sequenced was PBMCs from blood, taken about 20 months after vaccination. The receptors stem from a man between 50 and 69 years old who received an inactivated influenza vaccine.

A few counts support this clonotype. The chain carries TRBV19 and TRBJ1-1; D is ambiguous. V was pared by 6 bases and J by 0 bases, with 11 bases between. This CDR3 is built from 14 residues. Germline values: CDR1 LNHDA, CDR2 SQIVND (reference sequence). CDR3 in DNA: TGTGCCAGTAGAACCGGGCGACTGAACACTGAAGCTTTCTTT. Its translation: CASRTGRLNTEAFF.

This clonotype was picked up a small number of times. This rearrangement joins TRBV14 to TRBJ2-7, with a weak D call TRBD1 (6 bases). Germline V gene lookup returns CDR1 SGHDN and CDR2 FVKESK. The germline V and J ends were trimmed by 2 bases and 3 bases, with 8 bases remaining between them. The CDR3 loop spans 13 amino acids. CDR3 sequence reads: CASSQTGRYEQYF. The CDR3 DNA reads TGTGCCAGCAGCCAAACAGGGCGCTACGAGCAGTACTTC.

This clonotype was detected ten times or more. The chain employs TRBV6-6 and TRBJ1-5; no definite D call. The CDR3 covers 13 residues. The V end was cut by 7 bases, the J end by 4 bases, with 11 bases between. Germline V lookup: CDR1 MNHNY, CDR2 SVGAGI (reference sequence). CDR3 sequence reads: CASTQGLNQPQHF. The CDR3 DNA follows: TGTGCCAGCACTCAAGGGCTAAATCAGCCCCAGCATTTT.

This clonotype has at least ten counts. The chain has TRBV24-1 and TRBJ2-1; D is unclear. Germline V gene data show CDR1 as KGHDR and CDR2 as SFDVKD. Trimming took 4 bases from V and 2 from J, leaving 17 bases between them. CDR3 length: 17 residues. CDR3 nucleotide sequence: TGTGCCACCAGTGACTTGATCTCAAGCTATACCTACAATGAGCAGTTCTTC. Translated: CATSDLISSYTYNEQFF.

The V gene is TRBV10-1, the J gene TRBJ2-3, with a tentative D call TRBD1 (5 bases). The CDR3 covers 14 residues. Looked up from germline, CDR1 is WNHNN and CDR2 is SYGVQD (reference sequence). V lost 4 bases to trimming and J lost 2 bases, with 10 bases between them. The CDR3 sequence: CASSGQLITDTQYF. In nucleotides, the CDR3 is TGCGCCAGCAGTGGACAGCTAATCACAGATACGCAGTATTTT.

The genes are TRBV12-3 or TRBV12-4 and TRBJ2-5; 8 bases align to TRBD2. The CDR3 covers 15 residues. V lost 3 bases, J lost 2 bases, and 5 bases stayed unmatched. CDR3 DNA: TGTGCCAGCAGTTTGACGGGGGGGTCTCAAGAGACCCAGTACTTC. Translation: CASSLTGGSQETQYF.

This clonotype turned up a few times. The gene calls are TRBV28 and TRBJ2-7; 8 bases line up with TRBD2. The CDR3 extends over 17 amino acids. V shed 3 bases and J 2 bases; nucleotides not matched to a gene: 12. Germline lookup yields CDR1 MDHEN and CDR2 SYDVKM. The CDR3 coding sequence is TGTGCCAGCAGTTTGGAACTAGCGGTCAAGAAGACCTACGAGCAGTACTTC. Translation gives CASSLELAVKKTYEQYF.

This CDR3 reads CATSRGTGGDNEQFF. The CDR3 coding sequence is TGTGCCACCAGCAGAGGGACTGGAGGGGACAATGAGCAGTTCTTC. This rearrangement joins TRBV15 to TRBJ2-1, with D possibly matching TRBD2 (6 bases). The CDR3 is 15 residues long. With 1 base removed from V and 5 bases from J, the gap between germline ends came to 12 bases. Germline values: CDR1 LNHNV, CDR2 YYDKDF (reference sequence). The full variable domain, completed using reference TRBV15 and TRBJ2-1, is DAMVIQNPRYQVTQFGKPVTLSCSQTLNHNVMYWYQQKSSQAPKLLFHYYDKDFNNEADTPDNFQSRRPNTSFCFLDIRSPGLGDTAMYLCATSRGTGGDNEQFFGPGTRLTVL.

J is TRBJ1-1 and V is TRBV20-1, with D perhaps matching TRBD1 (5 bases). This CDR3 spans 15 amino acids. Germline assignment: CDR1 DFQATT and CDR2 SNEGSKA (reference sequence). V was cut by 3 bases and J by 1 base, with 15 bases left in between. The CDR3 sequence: CSASTGRETNTEAFF. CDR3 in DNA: TGCAGTGCTAGTACCGGCAGGGAAACGAACACTGAAGCTTTCTTT.

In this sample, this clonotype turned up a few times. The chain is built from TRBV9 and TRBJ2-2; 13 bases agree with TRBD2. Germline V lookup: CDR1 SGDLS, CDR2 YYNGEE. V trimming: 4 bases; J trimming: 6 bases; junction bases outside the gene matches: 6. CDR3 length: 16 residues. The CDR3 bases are TGTGCCAGCAGCCCCTGGACTAGCGGGAGCGCCGGGGAGCTGTTTTTT. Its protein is CASSPWTSGSAGELFF.

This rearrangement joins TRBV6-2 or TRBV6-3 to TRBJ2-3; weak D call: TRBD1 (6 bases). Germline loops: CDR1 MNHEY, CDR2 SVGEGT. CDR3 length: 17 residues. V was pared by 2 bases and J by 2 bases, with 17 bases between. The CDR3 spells CASSYHTTGLFTDTQYF. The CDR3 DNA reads TGTGCCAGCAGTTACCACACGACAGGTCTATTCACAGATACGCAGTATTTT.

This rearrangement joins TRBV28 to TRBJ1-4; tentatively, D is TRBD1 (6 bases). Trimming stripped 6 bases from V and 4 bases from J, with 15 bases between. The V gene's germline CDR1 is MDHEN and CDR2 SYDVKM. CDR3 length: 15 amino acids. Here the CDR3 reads CASRYPGQLNEKLFF. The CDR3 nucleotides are TGTGCCAGCAGGTACCCCGGACAGCTTAATGAAAAACTGTTTTTT.

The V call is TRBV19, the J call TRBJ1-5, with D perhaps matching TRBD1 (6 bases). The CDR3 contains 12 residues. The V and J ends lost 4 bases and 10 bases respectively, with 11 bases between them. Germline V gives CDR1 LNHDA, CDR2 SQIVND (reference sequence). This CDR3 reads CASSSGGGPQHF. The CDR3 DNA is TGTGCCAGTAGTAGCGGAGGGGGACCCCAGCATTTT.

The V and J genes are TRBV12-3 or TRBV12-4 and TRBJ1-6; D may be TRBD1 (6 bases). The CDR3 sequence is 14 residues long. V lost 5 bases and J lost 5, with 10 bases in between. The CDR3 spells CASSPTGHNSPLHF. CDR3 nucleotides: TGTGCCAGCAGTCCGACAGGACATAATTCACCCCTCCACTTT.

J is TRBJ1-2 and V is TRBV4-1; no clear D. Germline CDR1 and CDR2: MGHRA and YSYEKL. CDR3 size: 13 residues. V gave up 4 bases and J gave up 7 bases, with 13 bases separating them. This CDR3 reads CASSPASRLGYTF. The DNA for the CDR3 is TGCGCCAGCAGCCCCGCCAGCAGGCTTGGCTACACCTTC.

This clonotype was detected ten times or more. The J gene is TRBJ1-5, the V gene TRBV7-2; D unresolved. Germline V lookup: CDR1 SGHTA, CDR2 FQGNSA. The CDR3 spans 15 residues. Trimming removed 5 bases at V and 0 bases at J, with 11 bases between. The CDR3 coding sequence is TGTGCCAGCAGCCCGGCGGTATCTAGCAATCAGCCCCAGCATTTT. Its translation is CASSPAVSSNQPQHF.

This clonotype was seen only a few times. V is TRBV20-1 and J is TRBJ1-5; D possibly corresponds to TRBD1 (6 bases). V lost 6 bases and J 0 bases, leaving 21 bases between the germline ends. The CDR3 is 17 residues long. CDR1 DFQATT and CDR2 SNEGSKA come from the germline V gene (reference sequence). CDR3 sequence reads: CSATSGGASNSNQPQHF. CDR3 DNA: TGCAGTGCCACGAGCGGGGGGGCTTCCAATAGCAATCAGCCCCAGCATTTT.

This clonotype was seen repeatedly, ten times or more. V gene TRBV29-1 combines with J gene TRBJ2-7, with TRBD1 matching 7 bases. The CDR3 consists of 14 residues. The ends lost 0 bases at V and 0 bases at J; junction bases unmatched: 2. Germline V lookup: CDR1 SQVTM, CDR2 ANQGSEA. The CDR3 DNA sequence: TGCAGCGTTGAAGATCGGGACAGCTCCTACGAGCAGTACTTC. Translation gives CSVEDRDSSYEQYF.

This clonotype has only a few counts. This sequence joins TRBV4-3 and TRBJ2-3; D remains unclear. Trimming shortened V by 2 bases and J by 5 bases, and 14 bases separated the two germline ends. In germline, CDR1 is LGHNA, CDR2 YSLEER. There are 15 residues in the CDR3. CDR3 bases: TGCGCCAGCAGCCAAACGGTAGTAGCACAAGATACGCAGTATTTT. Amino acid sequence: CASSQTVVAQDTQYF.